These 10 T cell receptor beta chains share one sample of origin, sequenced in a study. One entry per CDR3 protein, called by TCRdb with MiXCR from the 5' RACE reads. The sample holds approximately 5,400 distinct CDR3 sequences, around half seen once. The sequenced material came from memory CD4+ T cells sorted from blood. This sample's subset: memory CD4+ T cells, CD4+CD45RO+CD25-. The receptors come from a female donor with breast cancer.

This CDR3 reads CASSARDNQPQHF. CDR3 coding DNA: TGCGCCAGTAGCGCCAGGGATAATCAGCCCCAGCATTTT. The rearrangement links TRBV23-1 to TRBJ1-5; D is perhaps TRBD1 (5 bases). TRBV23-1 is placed among ORFs of uncertain function. Between the trimmed V and J ends, which lost 9 bases and 4 bases, there was a span of 13 bases. This CDR3 has 13 residues.

This chain uses TRBV5-1 with TRBJ1-1, with TRBD1 as a possible D gene (6 bases). Deletions cut 7 bases from V and 4 bases from J, with 23 bases between. From germline, CDR1 is SGHRS and CDR2 YFSETQ. The CDR3 contains 16 residues. CDR3 bases: TGCGCCAGCGGCCCCTCGGGGGGCGATAAGAGCACTGAAGCTTTCTTT. Its protein product is CASGPSGGDKSTEAFF.

The rearrangement uses TRBV9 and TRBJ2-5; possible D gene TRBD1, 5 bases. Germline lookup yields CDR1 SGDLS and CDR2 YYNGEE. This CDR3 region has 14 residues. V shed 0 bases and J shed 4 bases, with 10 bases lying between them. The CDR3 protein is CASSVGQLGETQYF. The CDR3 DNA reads as TGTGCCAGCAGCGTAGGACAGCTCGGAGAGACCCAGTACTTC.

V gene TRBV20-1 combines with J gene TRBJ1-5; D uncertain. The V end lost 0 bases, the J end lost 3 bases, and 6 bases lay between the germline ends. The CDR3 runs to 13 residues. Germline values: CDR1 DFQATT, CDR2 SNEGSKA (reference sequence). In DNA, the CDR3 is TGCAGTGCTAGAGATGATCCCAATCAGCCCCAGCATTTT. Protein product: CSARDDPNQPQHF.

This chain's CDR3 is CSASLDRQNQPQHF. The CDR3 bases are TGCAGTGCTAGCTTAGACAGGCAGAATCAGCCCCAGCATTTT. The chain joins TRBV20-1 to TRBJ1-5, with a possible D match to TRBD1 (6 bases). The CDR3 loop spans 14 amino acids. The V gene lost 3 bases and the J gene lost 4 bases, with 13 bases spanning the gap. Per germline, CDR1 DFQATT and CDR2 SNEGSKA (reference sequence).

This clonotype was counted only a few times. The CDR3 loop reads CASSLEAYSPLHF. Here the CDR3 DNA reads TGTGCCAGCAGCTTAGAGGCCTATTCACCCCTCCACTTT. The J gene is TRBJ1-6, the V gene TRBV7-3; D gene ambiguous. The CDR3 contains 13 residues. V lost 2 bases to trimming and J lost 8 bases, with 7 bases between them. Germline values: CDR1 SGHTA, CDR2 FQGTGA.

The rearrangement uses TRBV6-1 and TRBJ2-7; D possibly uses TRBD1 or TRBD2 (7 bases each). The CDR3 loop spans 14 amino acids. V was cut by 7 bases and J by 2 bases, with 15 bases left in between. Per the germline V gene, CDR1 is MNHNS and CDR2 is SASEGT. This chain's CDR3 is CASTREGATYEQYF. CDR3 coding DNA: TGTGCCAGCACTAGGGAGGGGGCCACCTACGAGCAGTACTTC.

The rearrangement links TRBV10-1 to TRBJ1-6, with D hard to call. The CDR3 spans 14 residues. Germline CDR1 and CDR2: WNHNN and SYGVQD (reference sequence). The V end lost 3 bases, the J end lost 11 bases, and 14 bases lay between the germline ends. CDR3 coding DNA: TGCGCCAGCAGTGAACGGAGATTCGGGGCACCCCTCCACTTT. This sequence encodes CASSERRFGAPLHF.

The rearrangement uses TRBV12-3 or TRBV12-4 and TRBJ1-2; no definite D call. CDR3 length: 12 residues. V was pared by 5 bases and J by 7 bases, with 11 bases between. DNA of the CDR3: TGTGCCAGCAGTGAGACAAAGTCTGGCTACACCTTC. It is translated as CASSETKSGYTF.

The rearrangement joins TRBV20-1 to TRBJ2-3; 7 nucleotides agree with TRBD1. The V segment lost 3 bases and the J segment 3 bases; nucleotides outside the gene matches: 15. Germline V gene sequence: CDR1 DFQATT, CDR2 SNEGSKA (reference sequence). The CDR3 covers 17 residues. In DNA, the CDR3 is TGCAGTGCTAGTAAAAGGCGGACAGGCCCTACTACAGATACGCAGTATTTT. It is translated as CSASKRRTGPTTDTQYF.